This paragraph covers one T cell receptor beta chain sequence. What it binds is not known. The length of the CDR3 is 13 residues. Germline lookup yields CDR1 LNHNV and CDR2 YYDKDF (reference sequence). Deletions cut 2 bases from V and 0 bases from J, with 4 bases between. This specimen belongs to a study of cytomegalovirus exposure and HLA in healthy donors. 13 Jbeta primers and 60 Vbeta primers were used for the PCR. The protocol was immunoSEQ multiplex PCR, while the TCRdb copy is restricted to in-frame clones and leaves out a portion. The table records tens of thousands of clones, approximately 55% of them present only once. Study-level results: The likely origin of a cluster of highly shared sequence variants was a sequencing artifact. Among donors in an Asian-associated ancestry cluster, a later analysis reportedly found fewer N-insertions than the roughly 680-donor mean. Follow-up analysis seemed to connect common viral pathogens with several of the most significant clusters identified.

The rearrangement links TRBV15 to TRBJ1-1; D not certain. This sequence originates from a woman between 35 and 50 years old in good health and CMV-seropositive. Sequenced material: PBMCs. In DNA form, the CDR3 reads TGTGCCACCAGCAGACAGTTGAACACTGAAGCTTTCTTT. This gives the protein CATSRQLNTEAFF.